This entry lists 19 T cell receptor beta chains sequenced from one sample in a study of T cell responses to AZD1222 COVID-19 vaccine. Generated by immunoSEQ multiplex PCR, the TCRdb table keeps only in-frame clones and is missing some. The table records around 160,000 clones, roughly 90% of them present only once. This specimen was peripheral blood, taken on day 0 of AZD1222 vaccination. Every receptor here comes from an adult in good health.

V usage is TRBV11-2 and J usage is TRBJ2-7; a weak D match, TRBD2 (6 bases). Looked up from germline, CDR1 is SGHAT and CDR2 is FQNNGV. V lost 1 base and J 2 bases, leaving 24 bases between the germline ends. CDR3 size: 19 residues. Written as DNA, the CDR3 is TGTGCCAGCAGCTTAGGCTCCAGTCGGAGCGGGTACCCAACCTACGAGCAGTACTTC. Encoded protein: CASSLGSSRSGYPTYEQYF. The full variable domain, completed using reference TRBV11-2 and TRBJ2-7, is EAGVAQSPRYKIIEKRQSVAFWCNPISGHATLYWYQQILGQGPKLLIQFQNNGVVDDSQLPKDRFSAERLKGVDSTLKIQPAKLEDSAVYLCASSLGSSRSGYPTYEQYFGPGTRLTVT.

CDR3 protein: CASSRGQVNTEAFF. The CDR3 DNA reads TGTGCCAGCAGCCGAGGACAGGTGAACACTGAAGCTTTCTTT. This chain joins TRBV3-1 (or the pseudogene TRBV3-2) and TRBJ1-1; 7 nucleotides align to TRBD1. The V segment lost 4 bases and the J segment 0 bases; nucleotides outside the gene matches: 2. Germline-derived CDR1 and CDR2 are LGHDT and YNNKEL (reference sequence). The CDR3 contains 14 residues.

This rearrangement joins TRBV29-1 to TRBJ2-7, with D hard to call. CDR1 is SQVTM, CDR2 ANQGSEA, per germline. Trimming took off 0 bases at V and 2 bases at J, with 11 bases between the two ends. This CDR3 comprises 14 residues. The CDR3 coding sequence is TGCAGCGTTGAAGATCGGGTACCCCCCTACGAGCAGTACTTC. Its translation: CSVEDRVPPYEQYF.

V usage is TRBV6-2 or TRBV6-3 and J usage is TRBJ2-1; unclear D gene. CDR3 length: 16 residues. V was trimmed by 2 bases and J by 7 bases, leaving 18 bases between them. CDR1 MNHEY and CDR2 SVGEGT come from the germline V gene. The CDR3 coding sequence is TGTGCCAGCAGTTACCCTGCTAGTCCCCTGGGGAATGAGCAGTTCTTC. Amino acids: CASSYPASPLGNEQFF.

This clone was picked up a small number of times. This chain links TRBV11-3 with TRBJ2-7; TRBD2 matches 8 bases. From germline, CDR1 is SGHNT and CDR2 YENEEA. This CDR3 contains 14 residues. J lost 3 bases, V lost 2 bases, and 3 bases had no gene match. The CDR3 loop is CASSLFGGDYEQYF. CDR3 DNA: TGTGCCAGCAGCTTATTCGGGGGGGACTACGAGCAGTACTTC.

The chain employs TRBV15 and TRBJ2-3; D gene unclear. CDR3 size: 15 residues. Trimming removed 3 bases from V and 0 bases from J, with 10 bases in between. Germline CDR1 reads LNHNV; CDR2 reads YYDKDF (reference sequence). The CDR3 protein is CATSRGSPSTDTQYF. Here the CDR3 DNA reads TGTGCCACCAGCAGGGGCAGCCCTAGCACAGATACGCAGTATTTT. The full variable domain, with the rest looked up from reference TRBV15 and TRBJ2-3, is DAMVIQNPRYQVTQFGKPVTLSCSQTLNHNVMYWYQQKSSQAPKLLFHYYDKDFNNEADTPDNFQSRRPNTSFCFLDIRSPGLGDTAMYLCATSRGSPSTDTQYFGPGTRLTVL.

V and J are TRBV19 and TRBJ2-2, with 11 bases lining up with TRBD2. The V gene end was trimmed by 8 bases and the J gene end by 4 bases; junction bases not matched to a gene: 12. Germline CDR1 and CDR2: LNHDA and SQIVND (reference sequence). This CDR3 spans 17 amino acids. The CDR3 is CASAPLGLAEITGELFF. For the CDR3, the DNA is TGTGCCAGTGCACCACTGGGACTAGCGGAGATCACCGGGGAGCTGTTTTTT. Supplemented by reference TRBV19 and TRBJ2-2, the full variable domain reads DGGITQSPKYLFRKEGQNVTLSCEQNLNHDAMYWYRQDPGQGLRLIYYSQIVNDFQKGDIAEGYSVSREKKESFPLTVTSAQKNPTAFYLCASAPLGLAEITGELFFGEGSRLTVL.

The chain has TRBV28 and TRBJ2-3; 8 bases agree with TRBD2. In germline, CDR1 is MDHEN, CDR2 SYDVKM. Losses at the gene ends were 1 base for V and 6 bases for J; bases not matched to a gene: 12. This CDR3 has 17 amino acids. CDR3 DNA sequence: TGTGCCAGCAGTTTATCGGTGACTAGCGATTCTTGGGATACGCAGTATTTT. Protein: CASSLSVTSDSWDTQYF.

This chain joins TRBV9 and TRBJ1-2; D not certain. Germline CDR1 reads SGDLS; CDR2 reads YYNGEE. V was shortened by 0 bases and J by 4 bases, with 13 bases between the two germline ends. The CDR3 runs 15 residues. The CDR3 sequence is CASSVGLALGYGYTF. The CDR3 DNA sequence: TGTGCCAGCAGCGTAGGATTGGCCCTAGGCTATGGCTACACCTTC.

The chain is built from TRBV11-1 and TRBJ2-1; D gene ambiguous. The CDR3 covers 12 residues. Trimming shortened V by 7 bases and J by 0 bases, and 4 bases separated the two germline ends. Germline V gene lookup returns CDR1 SGHAT and CDR2 FQDESV (reference sequence). CDR3 DNA sequence: TGTGCCAGCACCCCCTCCTACAATGAGCAGTTCTTC. Encoded protein: CASTPSYNEQFF.

This rearrangement joins TRBV11-2 to TRBJ2-5, with 7 nucleotides matching TRBD1. J lost 5 bases, V lost 5 bases, and 11 bases had no gene match. Germline V gives CDR1 SGHAT, CDR2 FQNNGV. The CDR3 has 15 amino acids. The CDR3 sequence is CASSDTGVSGETQYF. The CDR3 nucleotides are TGTGCCAGCAGCGACACAGGGGTTTCGGGGGAGACCCAGTACTTC.

The chain combines TRBV3-1 (or the pseudogene TRBV3-2) with TRBJ2-7; the D is unclear. Per germline, CDR1 LGHDT and CDR2 YNNKEL (reference sequence). Trimming took 3 bases from V and 3 from J, leaving 6 bases between them. The CDR3 extends over 12 amino acids. The CDR3 DNA is TGTGCCAGCAGCCACAACAGCTACGAGCAGTACTTC. It specifies CASSHNSYEQYF.

The rearrangement joins TRBV23-1 to TRBJ2-1; no clear D. TRBV23-1 is placed among ORFs of uncertain function. Trimming took off 0 bases at V and 7 bases at J, with 13 bases between the two ends. CDR3 length equals 15 residues. CDR3 sequence (DNA): TGCGCCAGCAGTCAATCGAGTGGCCTCGGAAATGAGCAGTTCTTC. Translated, it gives CASSQSSGLGNEQFF.

Written as DNA, the CDR3 is TGTGCCAGCAGCGCCCAGGGGGCGAAAGAGACCCAGTACTTC. It yields the protein CASSAQGAKETQYF. The chain combines TRBV9 with TRBJ2-5, with 8 bases aligning to TRBD1. Germline V CDR1 and CDR2: SGDLS, YYNGEE. The CDR3 contains 14 residues. V gave up 3 bases and J gave up 3 bases; unmatched junction bases: 4.

The V and J genes are TRBV6-1 and TRBJ2-2, with TRBD2 matching 9 bases. The CDR3 loop spans 16 amino acids. Germline lookup yields CDR1 MNHNS and CDR2 SASEGT. V lost 4 bases, J lost 1 base, and 4 bases stayed unmatched. The CDR3 DNA is TGTGCCAGCAGTGCTCTGACTAGCGGGAACACCGGGGAGCTGTTTTTT. Protein product: CASSALTSGNTGELFF.

This chain connects TRBV6-5 to TRBJ1-2; 10 bases line up with TRBD1. The CDR3 totals 15 residues. J was trimmed by 2 bases and V by 7 bases; bases with no gene match: 7. Germline lookup yields CDR1 MNHEY and CDR2 SVGAGI. For the CDR3, the DNA is TGTGCCAGCAACCGCGGGGACAGGGGAAACTATGGCTACACCTTC. Its protein is CASNRGDRGNYGYTF.

V usage is TRBV5-6 and J usage is TRBJ2-7; the D is unclear. The germline CDR1 and CDR2 sequences are SGHDT and YYEEEE. The CDR3 loop spans 13 amino acids. V shed 3 bases and J shed 9 bases, with 16 bases lying between them. CDR3 region: CASSSSRPGGQYF. In nucleotides, the CDR3 is TGTGCCAGCAGCTCCTCCCGACCGGGCGGGCAGTACTTC. Complete variable domain (other parts from reference TRBV5-6 and TRBJ2-7): DAGVTQSPTHLIKTRGQQVTLRCSPKSGHDTVSWYQQALGQGPQFIFQYYEEEERQRGNFPDRFSGHQFPNYSSELNVNALLLGDSALYLCASSSSRPGGQYFGPGTRLTVT.

The J gene is TRBJ2-2, the V gene TRBV2; 7 nucleotides agree with TRBD1. V was pared by 7 bases and J by 1 base, with 6 bases of the junction left unmatched. CDR1 is SNHLY and CDR2 is FYNNEI in the germline V gene. This CDR3 spans 15 amino acids. The CDR3 reads CASTRDRLNTGELFF. The CDR3 nucleotides read TGTGCCAGCACCCGGGACAGACTGAACACCGGGGAGCTGTTTTTT.

This chain links TRBV19 with TRBJ2-5, with D maybe TRBD2 (5 bases). The germline CDR1 and CDR2 sequences are LNHDA and SQIVND (reference sequence). V lost 5 bases to trimming and J lost 1 base, with 8 bases between them. The CDR3 has 13 residues. The CDR3 DNA follows: TGTGCCAGTAGTCTGGACTTCCAAGAGACCCAGTACTTC. It is translated as CASSLDFQETQYF.